This T cell receptor (beta chain) was recorded in a study of cytomegalovirus exposure and HLA in healthy donors. Study results and caveats: V segments that were indistinguishable, TRBV6-2 and TRBV6-3 among them, were omitted from analysis.

With 60 Vbeta and 13 Jbeta primers, the PCR was carried out. Profiling relied on immunoSEQ multiplex PCR, and the TCRdb table lists in-frame clones only, not all of them. The data contain around 77,000 clones, more than 75% of them singletons. A note on this clone: Its antigen is still unknown.

The ends were cut back, 4 bases at V and 9 bases at J, with 16 bases in the middle. CDR3 length: 14 amino acids. The germline V gene encodes CDR1 LGHNT and CDR2 FRNRAP. The clonotype was recovered from a man between 40 and 49 years old in good health and CMV-seronegative. V and J are TRBV12-5 and TRBJ2-4; D is possibly TRBD2 (6 bases). What was sequenced was PBMCs. The CDR3 DNA follows: TGTGCTAGTGGTTCCCTTGGAGGGCTGCGCATTCAGTACTTC. Protein: CASGSLGGLRIQYF.